A selection of T cell receptor beta chains follows, all from one sample in a study of blood T cell repertoires in COVID-19. Profiling relied on immunoSEQ multiplex PCR, and the TCRdb table lists in-frame clones only, not all of them. This table has 210,000 or so clones, 70% to 90% appearing once. Sequencing used peripheral blood. The receptors originated from a young man with active or convalescent COVID-19. Both conserved end residues are part of each CDR3. A D gene is named only where the DNA matches it firmly. A clone size is listed for some rows: how often the clone was seen (once, few, many), or a class if it is expanded.

d_call: .
v_call: TRBV11-3
clone_size: .
j_call: TRBJ2-1
cdr3_aa: CASSSLRGNEQFF
cdr3_nt: TGTGCCAGCAGCTCCCTAAGGGGGAATGAGCAGTTCTTC

d_call: TRBD2
v_call: TRBV7-3
clone_size: .
j_call: TRBJ2-5
cdr3_aa: CASSVGGSWETQYF
cdr3_nt: TGTGCCAGCAGCGTGGGCGGGAGCTGGGAGACCCAGTACTTC

d_call: TRBD2
v_call: TRBV29-1
clone_size: .
j_call: TRBJ2-3
cdr3_aa: CSVQRASGNTDTQYF
cdr3_nt: TGCAGCGTCCAACGTGCTAGCGGAAACACAGATACGCAGTATTTT

d_call: TRBD1
v_call: TRBV6-5
clone_size: .
j_call: TRBJ1-2
cdr3_aa: CADRASNYGYTF
cdr3_nt: TGTGCCGACAGGGCCAGCAACTATGGCTACACCTTC

d_call: TRBD1
v_call: TRBV5-1
clone_size: few
j_call: TRBJ1-2
cdr3_aa: CASSLDGTVNYGYTF
cdr3_nt: TGCGCCAGCAGCTTGGACGGGACAGTTAACTATGGCTACACCTTC

d_call: .
v_call: TRBV5-1
clone_size: .
j_call: TRBJ2-3
cdr3_aa: CASSPGTSPDTQYF
cdr3_nt: TGCGCCAGCAGCCCCGGGACAAGTCCAGATACGCAGTATTTT

d_call: .
v_call: TRBV19
clone_size: .
j_call: TRBJ1-5
cdr3_aa: CASSSRDKGNQPQHF
cdr3_nt: TGTGCCAGTAGTTCCCGGGACAAAGGCAATCAGCCCCAGCATTTT

d_call: TRBD2
v_call: TRBV7-4
clone_size: .
j_call: TRBJ2-7
cdr3_aa: CASSSAQGWDWREGYEQYF
cdr3_nt: TGTGCCAGCAGCTCAGCCCAAGGGTGGGATTGGCGGGAGGGCTACGAGCAGTACTTC

d_call: TRBD2
v_call: TRBV10-3
clone_size: .
j_call: TRBJ2-3
cdr3_aa: CAISEGVTSGSGTDTQYF
cdr3_nt: TGTGCCATCAGTGAGGGTGTTACTAGCGGGAGTGGTACAGATACGCAGTATTTT

d_call: .
v_call: TRBV3-1/TRBV3-2
clone_size: .
j_call: TRBJ2-3
cdr3_aa: CASSQGTTGTDTQYF
cdr3_nt: TGTGCCAGCAGCCAAGGAACCACAGGCACAGATACGCAGTATTTT

d_call: TRBD2
v_call: TRBV7-9
clone_size: .
j_call: TRBJ2-2
cdr3_aa: CASSPPGRENTGELFF
cdr3_nt: TGTGCCAGCAGCCCTCCTGGGAGGGAAAACACCGGGGAGCTGTTTTTT

d_call: .
v_call: TRBV4-1
clone_size: once
j_call: TRBJ2-3
cdr3_aa: CASSQDLSGPDTQYF
cdr3_nt: TGCGCCAGCAGCCAAGATCTTAGCGGACCAGATACGCAGTATTTT

d_call: .
v_call: TRBV7-2
clone_size: few
j_call: TRBJ1-1
cdr3_aa: CASSLHSAQGTEAFF
cdr3_nt: TGTGCCAGCAGCTTACACTCCGCCCAGGGGACTGAAGCTTTCTTT

d_call: TRBD2
v_call: TRBV27
clone_size: .
j_call: TRBJ2-3
cdr3_aa: CASSPLIAGNPYTQYF
cdr3_nt: TGTGCCAGCAGCCCCCTCATAGCGGGAAACCCCTATACGCAGTATTTT

d_call: .
v_call: TRBV5-1
clone_size: once
j_call: TRBJ1-1
cdr3_aa: CASSPSGGTTEAFF
cdr3_nt: TGCGCCAGCAGCCCCTCGGGGGGCACCACTGAAGCTTTCTTT